The entry below gives a single TCR beta chain sequence along with its context. These data originate in a study of blood T cells in healthy people across ages. Using a J-beta primer mix together with a sample-barcoded 5' primer, a second PCR was run for about 7 to 12 cycles. TCRdb re-analysed the 5' RACE reads in MiXCR, keeping a single row per CDR3 protein. In the table there are about a million distinct CDR3 sequences, around two fifths of which are singletons. The sample taken for sequencing was blood. This TCR came from a man aged 18 to 35 in good health.

The CDR3: CASSPSRPREKLFF. DNA of the CDR3: TGCGCCAGCAGCCCCTCCCGGCCGCGCGAAAAACTGTTTTTT. The rearrangement links TRBV5-1 to TRBJ1-4; D remains unclear. V was shortened by 4 bases and J by 8 bases, with 15 bases between the two germline ends. The V gene's germline CDR1 is SGHRS and CDR2 YFSETQ. The CDR3 loop spans 14 amino acids.